Detailed here is one TCR beta chain. No antigen is known for it. No qualities accompany the bases; no much larger clone lies one base away. The data are from a study of TIL therapy for anti-PD-1-resistant metastatic lung cancer (dated by TCRdb to the early 2020s). In the study overall: Enrolled patients had a median age of approximately 49 years (range roughly 35-85) and a median tumor PD-L1 proportion score of approximately 6.6%. Most of the cohort had lung adenocarcinoma, including a few EGFR-mutant tumors and two ALK-rearranged tumors, and half of the patients were either current or former smokers. Across the cohort, whole-exome sequencing showed a median non-synonymous tumor mutation burden of less than 1.7 mutations per megabase. T cell receptor beta sequencing of tumor and peripheral blood served to follow clonotypes across the tumor, the expanded TIL product, and serial blood samples.

The label giving this sample's time point can be read as: pre-treatment sample, taken before nivolumab and TIL therapy. The baseline tumor samples were excised metastases, mostly pleural nodules or supraclavicular lymph nodes, taken from the same resection that was used to grow TIL. Tumors were collected before any PD-1/PD-L1 blockade, after which patients were given nivolumab, and patients who progressed were given lymphodepletion, an infusion of expanded TIL and IL-2. Adults with stage 4 NSCLC were enrolled from late 2017 to early 2020 in a dual-center phase I trial. The samples were obtained from a phase I trial that was single-arm and open-label and tested tumor-infiltrating lymphocyte therapy combined with nivolumab in advanced non-small cell lung cancer. Portions of each resected tumor were snap-frozen in liquid nitrogen and were stored at -80 degrees C. Using laser-capture macrodissection, tumor regions of interest were selected on H&E sections, then pulverized into around 16 mg aliquots and extracted using Qiagen Allprep kits.

The investigation overall reported the following: The study protocol defined all tumor marker inferences as exploratory. Generalizability was limited because the cohort was highly selected, with more treatment-naive, never-smoker and oncogene-addicted patients included than is typical. Clonal turnover during TIL culture was high, and many clones enriched in the product were not detected in the baseline tumor, suggesting clonal contraction rather than faithful expansion. Compared with baseline intratumoral T cells, expanded TIL cultures were more clonal and less diverse (median clonality around 6% vs 30%, p < 0.0001).

The immunoSEQ v3 hsTCRB kit was used to amplify TCR beta CDR3 regions from genomic DNA through bias-controlled multiplex PCR. An Illumina NextSeq 500 was used to sequence the TCR libraries, reaching approximately 2 million read pairs at survey level or 5-6 million at deep level. The study's own analysis went as follows. The immunoSEQ Analyzer software assigned V, D and J genes, filtered out non-productive sequences, and reported clonality. To compare repertoires between infused TIL and blood, productive Simpson clonality was used along with the Morisita overlap index of productive TRB rearrangements. TCRdb stores this immuneACCESS table with in-frame sequences only. Part of the clones is absent; in the studies checked, under half of the shortfall reflects unresolved V genes, and no reason is known for the rest. The V and J calls and clone size come from that table; D and trimming were worked out from the DNA. Counted in this sample were about 25,000 clones; 72% of them appeared once. In total, the top ten clones hold approximately 7.3% of the sample.

CDR1 SGHNT and CDR2 YENEEA are derived from the germline V gene. The CDR3, cysteine through phenylalanine, is 15 amino acids long. The only DNA kept is the CDR3, 45 bases in frame from the first base. Trimming removed 6 bases from V and 7 bases from J, leaving 22 bases between the germline ends. The sample in question was tumor tissue, obtained at baseline. The chain is made from TRBV11-3 and TRBJ2-7, and perhaps TRBD1 as D gene, on 5 matching bases. This sequence originates from a person between 25 and 80 years old with non-small cell lung cancer. The DNA sequence is as follows: TGTGCCAGCAGTCCCGGAAGGGGCTCCATAGGGGAGCAGTACTTC. It is translated as CASSPGRGSIGEQYF.